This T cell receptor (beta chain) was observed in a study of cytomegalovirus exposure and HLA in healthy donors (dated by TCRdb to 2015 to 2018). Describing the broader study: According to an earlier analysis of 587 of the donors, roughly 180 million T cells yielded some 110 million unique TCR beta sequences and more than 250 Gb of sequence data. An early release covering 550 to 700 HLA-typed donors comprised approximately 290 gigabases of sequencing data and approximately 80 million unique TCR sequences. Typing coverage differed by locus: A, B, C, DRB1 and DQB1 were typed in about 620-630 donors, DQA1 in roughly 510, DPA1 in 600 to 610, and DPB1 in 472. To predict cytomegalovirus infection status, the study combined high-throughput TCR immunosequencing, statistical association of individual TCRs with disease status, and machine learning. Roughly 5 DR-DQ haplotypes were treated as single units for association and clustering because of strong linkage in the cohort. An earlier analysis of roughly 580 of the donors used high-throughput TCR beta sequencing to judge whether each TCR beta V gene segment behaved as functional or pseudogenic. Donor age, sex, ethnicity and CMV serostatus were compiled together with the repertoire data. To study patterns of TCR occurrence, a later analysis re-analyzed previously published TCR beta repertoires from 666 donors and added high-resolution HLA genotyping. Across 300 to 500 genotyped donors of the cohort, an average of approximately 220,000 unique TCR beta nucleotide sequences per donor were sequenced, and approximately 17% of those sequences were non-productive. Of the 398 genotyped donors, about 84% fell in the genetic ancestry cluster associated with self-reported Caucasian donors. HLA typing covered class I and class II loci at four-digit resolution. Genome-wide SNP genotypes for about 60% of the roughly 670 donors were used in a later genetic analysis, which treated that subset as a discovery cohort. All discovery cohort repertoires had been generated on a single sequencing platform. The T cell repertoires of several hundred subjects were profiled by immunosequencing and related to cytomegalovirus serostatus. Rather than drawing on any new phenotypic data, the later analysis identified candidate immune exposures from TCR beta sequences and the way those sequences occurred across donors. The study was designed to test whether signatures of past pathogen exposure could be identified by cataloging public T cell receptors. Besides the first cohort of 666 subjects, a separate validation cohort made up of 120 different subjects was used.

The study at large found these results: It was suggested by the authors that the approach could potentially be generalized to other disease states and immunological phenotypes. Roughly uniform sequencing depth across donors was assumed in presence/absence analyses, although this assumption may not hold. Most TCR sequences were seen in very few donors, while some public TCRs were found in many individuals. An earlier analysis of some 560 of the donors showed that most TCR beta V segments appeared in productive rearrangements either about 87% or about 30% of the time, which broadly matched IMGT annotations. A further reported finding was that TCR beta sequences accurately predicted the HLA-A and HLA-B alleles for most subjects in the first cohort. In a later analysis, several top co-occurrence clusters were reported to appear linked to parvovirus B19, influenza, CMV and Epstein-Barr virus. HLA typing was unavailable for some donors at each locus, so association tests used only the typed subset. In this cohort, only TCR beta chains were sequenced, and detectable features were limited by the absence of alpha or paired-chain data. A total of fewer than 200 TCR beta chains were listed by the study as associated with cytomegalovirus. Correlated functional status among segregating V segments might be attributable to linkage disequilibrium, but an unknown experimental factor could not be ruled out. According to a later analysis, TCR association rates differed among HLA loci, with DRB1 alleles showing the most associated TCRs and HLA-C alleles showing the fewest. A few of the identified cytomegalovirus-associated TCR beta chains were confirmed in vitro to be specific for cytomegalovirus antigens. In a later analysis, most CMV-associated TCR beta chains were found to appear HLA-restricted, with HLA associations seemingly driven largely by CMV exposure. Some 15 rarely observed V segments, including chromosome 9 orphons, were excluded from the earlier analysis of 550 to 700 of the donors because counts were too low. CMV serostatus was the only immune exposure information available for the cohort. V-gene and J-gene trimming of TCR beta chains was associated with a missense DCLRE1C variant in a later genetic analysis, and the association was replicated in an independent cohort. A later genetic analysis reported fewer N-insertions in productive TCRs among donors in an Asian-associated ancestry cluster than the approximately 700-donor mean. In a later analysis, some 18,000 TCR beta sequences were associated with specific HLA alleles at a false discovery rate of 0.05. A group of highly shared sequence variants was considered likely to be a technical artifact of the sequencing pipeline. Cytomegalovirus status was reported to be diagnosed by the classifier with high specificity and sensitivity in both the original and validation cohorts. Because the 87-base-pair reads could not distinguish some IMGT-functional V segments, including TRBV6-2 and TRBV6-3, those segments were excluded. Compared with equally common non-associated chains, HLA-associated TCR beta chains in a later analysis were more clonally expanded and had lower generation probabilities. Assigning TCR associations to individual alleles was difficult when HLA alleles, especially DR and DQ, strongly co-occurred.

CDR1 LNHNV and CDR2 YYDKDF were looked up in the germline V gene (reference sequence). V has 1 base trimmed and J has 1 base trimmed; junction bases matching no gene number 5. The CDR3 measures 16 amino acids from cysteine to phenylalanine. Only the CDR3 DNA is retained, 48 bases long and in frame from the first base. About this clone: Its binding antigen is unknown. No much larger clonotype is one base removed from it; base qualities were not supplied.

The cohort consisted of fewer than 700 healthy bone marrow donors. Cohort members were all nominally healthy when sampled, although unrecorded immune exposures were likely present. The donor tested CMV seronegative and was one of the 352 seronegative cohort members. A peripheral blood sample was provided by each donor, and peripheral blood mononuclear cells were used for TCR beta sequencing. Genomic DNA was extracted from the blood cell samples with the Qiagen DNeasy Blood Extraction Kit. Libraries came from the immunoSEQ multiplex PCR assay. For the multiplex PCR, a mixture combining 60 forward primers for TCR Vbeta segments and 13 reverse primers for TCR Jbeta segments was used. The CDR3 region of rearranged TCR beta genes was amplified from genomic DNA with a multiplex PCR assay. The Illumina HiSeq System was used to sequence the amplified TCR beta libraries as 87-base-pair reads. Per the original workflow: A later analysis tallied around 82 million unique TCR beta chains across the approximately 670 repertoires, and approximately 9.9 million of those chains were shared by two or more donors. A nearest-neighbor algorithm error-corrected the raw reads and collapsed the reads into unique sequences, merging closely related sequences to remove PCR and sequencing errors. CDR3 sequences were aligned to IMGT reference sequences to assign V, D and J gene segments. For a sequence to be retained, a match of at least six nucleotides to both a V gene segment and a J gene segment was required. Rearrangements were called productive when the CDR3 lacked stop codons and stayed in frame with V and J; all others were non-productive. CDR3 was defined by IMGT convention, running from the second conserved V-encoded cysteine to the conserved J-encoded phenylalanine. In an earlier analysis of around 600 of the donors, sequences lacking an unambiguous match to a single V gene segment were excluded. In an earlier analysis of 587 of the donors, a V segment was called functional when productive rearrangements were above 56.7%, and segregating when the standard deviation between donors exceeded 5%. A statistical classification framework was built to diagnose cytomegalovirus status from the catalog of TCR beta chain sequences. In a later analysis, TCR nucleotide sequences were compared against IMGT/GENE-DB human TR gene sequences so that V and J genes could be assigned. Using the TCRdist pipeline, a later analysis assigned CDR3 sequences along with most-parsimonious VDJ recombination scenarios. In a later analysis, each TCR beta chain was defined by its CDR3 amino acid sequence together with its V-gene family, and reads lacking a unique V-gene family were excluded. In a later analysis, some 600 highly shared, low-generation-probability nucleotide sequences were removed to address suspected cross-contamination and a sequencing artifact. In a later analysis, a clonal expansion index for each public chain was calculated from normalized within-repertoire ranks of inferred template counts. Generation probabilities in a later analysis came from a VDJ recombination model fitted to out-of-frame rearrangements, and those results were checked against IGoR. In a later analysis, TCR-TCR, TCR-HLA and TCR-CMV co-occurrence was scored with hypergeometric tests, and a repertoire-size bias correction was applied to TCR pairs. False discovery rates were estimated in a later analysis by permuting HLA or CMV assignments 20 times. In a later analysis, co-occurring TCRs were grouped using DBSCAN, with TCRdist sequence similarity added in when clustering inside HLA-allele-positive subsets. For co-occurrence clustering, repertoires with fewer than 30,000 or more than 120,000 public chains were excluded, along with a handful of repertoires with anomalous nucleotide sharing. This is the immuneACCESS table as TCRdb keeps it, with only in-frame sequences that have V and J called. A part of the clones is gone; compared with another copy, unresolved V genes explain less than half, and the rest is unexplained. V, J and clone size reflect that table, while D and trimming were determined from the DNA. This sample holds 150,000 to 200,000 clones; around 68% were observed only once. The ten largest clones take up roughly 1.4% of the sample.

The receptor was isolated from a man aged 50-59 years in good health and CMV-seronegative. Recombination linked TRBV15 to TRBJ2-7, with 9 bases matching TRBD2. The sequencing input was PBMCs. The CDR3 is CATSRVRGGGSYEQYF. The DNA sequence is TGTGCCACCAGCAGAGTGCGGGGGGGCGGATCCTACGAGCAGTACTTC. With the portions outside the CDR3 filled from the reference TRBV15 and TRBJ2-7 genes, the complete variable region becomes DAMVIQNPRYQVTQFGKPVTLSCSQTLNHNVMYWYQQKSSQAPKLLFHYYDKDFNNEADTPDNFQSRRPNTSFCFLDIRSPGLGDTAMYLCATSRVRGGGSYEQYFGPGTRLTVT.